The present T cell receptor (beta chain) was sequenced within a study of blood T cell repertoires in COVID-19. Study-wide context: Samples came from the United States, Italy and Spain, spanning acute and convalescent COVID-19. The analysed material was cDNA or gDNA that came from T cells, B-cell-depleted T cells, or PBMCs.

Deletions cut 3 bases from V and 4 bases from J, with 15 bases between. The CDR3 runs to 16 residues. In germline, CDR1 is SGHDN, CDR2 FVKESK. Per the authors' pipeline: Estimates of nucleated cell counts were drawn from the amplification of reference gene primers. TCRdb's copy holds only in-frame clones and misses some; the assay was immunoSEQ multiplex PCR. Clone size and the V and J calls come from that table; the DNA yielded D and trimming. The sample contains about 68,000 clones, 80% to 90% of which appear only once. The chain combines TRBV14 with TRBJ2-2; TRBD2 might be the D (5 bases). The sequence was collected from a woman between 55 and 75 years old with acute or convalescent COVID-19. Sequenced material: peripheral blood. The CDR3, as DNA: TGTGCCAGCAGCCAGAATTTAGCGTCACGCACCGGGGAGCTGTTTTTT. Protein product: CASSQNLASRTGELFF.